These T cell receptor beta chains were read from a single sample in a study of cytomegalovirus exposure and HLA in healthy donors. TCRdb keeps only in-frame clones here, not all; method: immunoSEQ multiplex PCR. This table holds roughly 160,000 clones, roughly four fifths found once. The sequenced material came from PBMCs. Receptors were obtained from a man aged 35 to 55 in good health and CMV-seronegative. CDR3s include the opening cysteine and the closing phenylalanine or tryptophan. Fields, in order: clone size, J gene, V gene, D gene, CDR3 DNA, CDR3 protein. A D gene is named only where the DNA matches it firmly. For some rows the clone size is stated as once, few or many, or as a class when expanded; others skip it.

-,TRBJ2-5,TRBV4-3,TRBD2,TGCGCCAGCAGCCAAGGACTAGCGGAGACCCAGTACTTC,CASSQGLAETQYF
-,TRBJ2-2,TRBV7-9,-,TGTGCCAGCAGCTCCGGGGGTAACACCGGGGAGCTGTTTTTT,CASSSGGNTGELFF
once,TRBJ1-2,TRBV5-1,-,TGCGCCAGCAGCTTGGAGGCGGGACGTAACTATGGCTACACCTTC,CASSLEAGRNYGYTF
-,TRBJ2-7,TRBV30,TRBD2,TGTGCCTGGAGCGCTAGCGGGGGGAGCGAGCAGTACTTC,CAWSASGGSEQYF
-,TRBJ1-1,TRBV6-5,TRBD1,TGTGCCAGCAGCTGGGACAGATTCCTTTCAGAAGCTTTCTTT,CASSWDRFLSEAFF
-,TRBJ1-3,TRBV11-2,-,TGTGCCAGCAGCTCCCCGGGGACTGGAAACACCATATATTTT,CASSSPGTGNTIYF
-,TRBJ1-4,TRBV7-9,-,TGTGCCAGCAGCAAGCAAACGGGGGTAGATGAAAAACTGTTTTTT,CASSKQTGVDEKLFF
-,TRBJ1-4,TRBV7-9,-,TGTGCCAGCAGCTCAAACAGGGTTGAAAAACTGTTTTTT,CASSSNRVEKLFF
-,TRBJ1-3,TRBV18,TRBD1,TGTGCCAGCTCACCCCAACAGGGGGGAAACACCATATATTTT,CASSPQQGGNTIYF
-,TRBJ2-2,TRBV6-5,TRBD1,TGTGCCAGCAGGATAGACAGGGGTGGCGGGGAGCTGTTTTTT,CASRIDRGGGELFF
-,TRBJ2-7,TRBV6-6,-,TGTGCCAGCAGTTACGCCTACGGCTCCTACGAGCAGTACTTC,CASSYAYGSYEQYF
-,TRBJ2-7,TRBV6-5,-,TGTGCCAGCAGAACTTTAAGCTCCTACGAGCAGTACTTC,CASRTLSSYEQYF
-,TRBJ2-2,TRBV5-1,-,TGCGCCAGCAGCTTACCCCGCGACGGGAACTGGAACACCGGGGAGCTGTTTTTT,CASSLPRDGNWNTGELFF